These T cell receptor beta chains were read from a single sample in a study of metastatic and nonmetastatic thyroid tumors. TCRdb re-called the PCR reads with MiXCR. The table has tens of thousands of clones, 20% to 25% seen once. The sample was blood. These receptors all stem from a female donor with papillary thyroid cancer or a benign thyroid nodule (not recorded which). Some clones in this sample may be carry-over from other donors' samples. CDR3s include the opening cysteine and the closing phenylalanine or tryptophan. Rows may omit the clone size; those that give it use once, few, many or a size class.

cdr3_aa: CAWSLPLDTGELFF; j_call: TRBJ2-2; v_call: TRBV30; clone_size: many
cdr3_aa: CASSFSGANVLTF; j_call: TRBJ2-6; v_call: TRBV7-9; clone_size: many
cdr3_aa: CASSPWGDQETQYF; j_call: TRBJ2-5; v_call: TRBV5-8; clone_size: few
cdr3_aa: CASSFQGTSGTYNEQFF; j_call: TRBJ2-1; v_call: TRBV27; clone_size: many
cdr3_aa: CASSGQGAGETQYF; j_call: TRBJ2-5; v_call: TRBV6-1; clone_size: many
cdr3_aa: CASSQEADVGDEQYF; j_call: TRBJ2-7; v_call: TRBV4-1; clone_size: .
cdr3_aa: CASSRGTGGAFGELFF; j_call: TRBJ1-4; v_call: TRBV4-1; clone_size: many
cdr3_aa: CASSLVAGVGNEQFF; j_call: TRBJ2-1; v_call: TRBV5-1; clone_size: many
cdr3_aa: CASSYSGTFGEQYF; j_call: TRBJ2-7; v_call: TRBV6-1; clone_size: many
cdr3_aa: CASAPAGGPSTDTQYF; j_call: TRBJ2-3; v_call: TRBV6-2/TRBV6-3; clone_size: many
cdr3_aa: CSVESVGSGVGETQYF; j_call: TRBJ2-5; v_call: TRBV29-1; clone_size: .
cdr3_aa: CANSLCDNTDTQYF; j_call: TRBJ2-3; v_call: TRBV12-3/TRBV12-4; clone_size: .
cdr3_aa: CASSYRRGRGDNEQFF; j_call: TRBJ2-1; v_call: TRBV6-6; clone_size: many
cdr3_aa: CSAAPEGSYEQYF; j_call: TRBJ2-7; v_call: TRBV20-1; clone_size: .
cdr3_aa: CASSFSLGNNSPLHF; j_call: TRBJ1-6; v_call: TRBV11-2; clone_size: .
cdr3_aa: CASSSAQPGENEQFF; j_call: TRBJ2-1; v_call: TRBV5-4; clone_size: many
cdr3_aa: CSVEKVAGAGPFYNEQFF; j_call: TRBJ2-1; v_call: TRBV29-1; clone_size: many
cdr3_aa: CSSRGGQAESGANVLTF; j_call: TRBJ2-6; v_call: TRBV29-1; clone_size: many
cdr3_aa: CASSTQGQPQHF; j_call: TRBJ1-5; v_call: TRBV12-3/TRBV12-4; clone_size: many
cdr3_aa: CASSSLTSGRIGEQYF; j_call: TRBJ2-7; v_call: TRBV28; clone_size: .
cdr3_aa: CAWSTGRLRRVGNEQFF; j_call: TRBJ2-1; v_call: TRBV30; clone_size: many
cdr3_aa: CASSQLQGYDQYF; j_call: TRBJ2-7; v_call: TRBV4-1; clone_size: .
cdr3_aa: CASSSCLDRLIGNEQFF; j_call: TRBJ2-1; v_call: TRBV7-6; clone_size: .
cdr3_aa: CSAQAPGELFF; j_call: TRBJ2-2; v_call: TRBV20-1; clone_size: many
cdr3_aa: CASSYSGQLQETQYF; j_call: TRBJ2-5; v_call: TRBV6-5; clone_size: many
cdr3_aa: CASSQVRLAIYNEQFF; j_call: TRBJ2-1; v_call: TRBV4-1; clone_size: many
cdr3_aa: CASSLAKGGGAGGYTF; j_call: TRBJ1-2; v_call: TRBV12-3/TRBV12-4; clone_size: many
cdr3_aa: CASTASDGTYEQYF; j_call: TRBJ2-7; v_call: TRBV12-3/TRBV12-4; clone_size: many
cdr3_aa: CVSGTYEQYF; j_call: TRBJ2-7; v_call: TRBV20-1; clone_size: .
cdr3_aa: CASIPGTGAAGANVLTF; j_call: TRBJ2-6; v_call: TRBV28; clone_size: many
cdr3_aa: CASSLSGDGSNQPQHF; j_call: TRBJ1-5; v_call: TRBV28; clone_size: many
cdr3_aa: CASSLSGTGLDSPLHF; j_call: TRBJ1-6; v_call: TRBV11-1; clone_size: many
cdr3_aa: CASSNTGLSSTDTQYF; j_call: TRBJ2-3; v_call: TRBV5-1; clone_size: many
cdr3_aa: CASSLIGVRGADEQYF; j_call: TRBJ2-7; v_call: TRBV5-1; clone_size: .
cdr3_aa: CASSSTRIYEQYF; j_call: TRBJ2-7; v_call: TRBV11-2; clone_size: many
cdr3_aa: CASSLETPNNAQCF; j_call: TRBJ2-1; v_call: TRBV11-2; clone_size: .
cdr3_aa: CASSLAGQLNSPLHF; j_call: TRBJ1-6; v_call: TRBV5-1; clone_size: .
cdr3_aa: CSARVPLAVTDTQYF; j_call: TRBJ2-3; v_call: TRBV20-1; clone_size: .
cdr3_aa: CASSLRRGAEAFF; j_call: TRBJ1-1; v_call: TRBV27; clone_size: many
cdr3_aa: CASSPGGSQPQHF; j_call: TRBJ1-5; v_call: TRBV18; clone_size: many
cdr3_aa: CASSFRGHEQYF; j_call: TRBJ2-7; v_call: TRBV27; clone_size: many
cdr3_aa: CSASRTRNQPQHF; j_call: TRBJ1-5; v_call: TRBV20-1; clone_size: many
cdr3_aa: CASSFGTGGGQPQHF; j_call: TRBJ1-5; v_call: TRBV12-3/TRBV12-4; clone_size: many
cdr3_aa: CASSQGGNQPQHF; j_call: TRBJ1-5; v_call: TRBV3-1; clone_size: many
cdr3_aa: CASSKTTGNTGELFF; j_call: TRBJ2-2; v_call: TRBV7-6; clone_size: many
cdr3_aa: CASGKGNGLARDTQYF; j_call: TRBJ2-3; v_call: TRBV12-5; clone_size: .
cdr3_aa: CSVEIDRRSEKLFF; j_call: TRBJ1-4; v_call: TRBV29-1; clone_size: many
cdr3_aa: CASSYGGLGNGYTF; j_call: TRBJ1-2; v_call: TRBV6-1; clone_size: many
cdr3_aa: CASSTSGRAFSYEQYF; j_call: TRBJ2-7; v_call: TRBV5-1; clone_size: medium-sized
cdr3_aa: CASSSSVPPGNEQFF; j_call: TRBJ2-1; v_call: TRBV19; clone_size: many
cdr3_aa: CASSSRQASRGEQYF; j_call: TRBJ2-7; v_call: TRBV27; clone_size: many
cdr3_aa: CSASGDAGELTDTQYF; j_call: TRBJ2-3; v_call: TRBV20-1; clone_size: many
cdr3_aa: CATSGVGGGNQPQHF; j_call: TRBJ1-5; v_call: TRBV24-1; clone_size: many
cdr3_aa: CAISVAPGWSYEQYF; j_call: TRBJ2-7; v_call: TRBV9; clone_size: .
cdr3_aa: CASRVAGGTNEQFF; j_call: TRBJ2-1; v_call: TRBV19; clone_size: many